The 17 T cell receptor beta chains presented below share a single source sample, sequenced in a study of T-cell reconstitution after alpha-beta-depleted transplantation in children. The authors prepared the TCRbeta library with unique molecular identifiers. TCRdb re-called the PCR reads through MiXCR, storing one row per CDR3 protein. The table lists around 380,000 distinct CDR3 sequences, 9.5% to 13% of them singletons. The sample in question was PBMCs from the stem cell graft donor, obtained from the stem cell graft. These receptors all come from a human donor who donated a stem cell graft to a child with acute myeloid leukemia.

The CDR3 sequence: CASCSGAGTEAFF. In nucleotides, the CDR3 is TGTGCCAGCTGTTCGGGGGCTGGCACTGAAGCTTTCTTT. The genes are TRBV27 and TRBJ1-1; D is possibly TRBD1 (6 bases). The germline CDR1 and CDR2 sequences are MNHEY and SMNVEV (reference sequence). The CDR3 runs to 13 residues. The germline V and J ends were trimmed by 8 bases and 4 bases, with 14 bases remaining between them.

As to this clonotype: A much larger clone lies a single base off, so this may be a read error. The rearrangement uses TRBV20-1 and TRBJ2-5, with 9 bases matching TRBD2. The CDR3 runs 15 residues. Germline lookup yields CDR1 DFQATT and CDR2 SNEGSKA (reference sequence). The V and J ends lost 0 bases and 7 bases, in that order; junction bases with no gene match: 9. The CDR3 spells CSARDWLAGIATQYF. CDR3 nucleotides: TGCAGTGCTAGAGATTGGCTAGCGGGAATTGCGACCCAGTACTTC.

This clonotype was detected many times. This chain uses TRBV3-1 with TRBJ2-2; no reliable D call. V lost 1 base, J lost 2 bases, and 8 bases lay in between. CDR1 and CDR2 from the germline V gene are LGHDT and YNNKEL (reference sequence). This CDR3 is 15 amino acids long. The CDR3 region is CASSQGLVNTGELFF. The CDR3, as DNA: TGTGCCAGCAGCCAAGGTCTCGTTAACACCGGGGAGCTGTTTTTT.

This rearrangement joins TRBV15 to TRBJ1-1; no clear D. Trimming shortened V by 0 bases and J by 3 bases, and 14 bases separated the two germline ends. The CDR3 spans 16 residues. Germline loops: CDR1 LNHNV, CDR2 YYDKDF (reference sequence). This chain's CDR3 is CATSRDGSQTHTEAFF. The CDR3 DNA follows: TGTGCCACCAGCAGAGATGGGAGCCAGACCCACACTGAAGCTTTCTTT.

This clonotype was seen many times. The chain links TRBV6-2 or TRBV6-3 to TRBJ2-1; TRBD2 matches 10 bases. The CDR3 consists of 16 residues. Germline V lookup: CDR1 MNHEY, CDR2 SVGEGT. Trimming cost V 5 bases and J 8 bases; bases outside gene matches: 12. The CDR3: CASSTSGTSVVHEQFF. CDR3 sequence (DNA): TGTGCCAGCAGTACCTCCGGGACTAGCGTAGTACATGAGCAGTTCTTC.

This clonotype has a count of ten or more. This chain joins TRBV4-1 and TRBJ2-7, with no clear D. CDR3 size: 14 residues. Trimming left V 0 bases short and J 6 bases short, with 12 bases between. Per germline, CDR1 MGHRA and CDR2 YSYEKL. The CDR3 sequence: CASSQEEKGVEQYV. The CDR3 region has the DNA TGCGCCAGCAGCCAAGAGGAAAAGGGCGTCGAGCAGTACGTC.

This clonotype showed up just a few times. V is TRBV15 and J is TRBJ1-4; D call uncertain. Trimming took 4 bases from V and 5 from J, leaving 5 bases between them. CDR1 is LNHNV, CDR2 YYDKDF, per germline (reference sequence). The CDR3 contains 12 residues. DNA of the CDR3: TGTGCCACCAGCAACCAAAATGAAAAACTGTTTTTT. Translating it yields CATSNQNEKLFF.

CDR3 residues: CSVPRDYSGGINEQFF. CDR3 DNA sequence: TGCAGTGTCCCGAGAGACTACAGCGGGGGCATCAATGAGCAGTTCTTC. The gene calls are TRBV20-1 and TRBJ2-1, with TRBD2 matching over 8 bases. Germline V gene sequence: CDR1 DFQATT, CDR2 SNEGSKA (reference sequence). Losses at the gene ends were 7 bases for V and 6 bases for J; bases not matched to a gene: 17. The CDR3 length is 16 residues.

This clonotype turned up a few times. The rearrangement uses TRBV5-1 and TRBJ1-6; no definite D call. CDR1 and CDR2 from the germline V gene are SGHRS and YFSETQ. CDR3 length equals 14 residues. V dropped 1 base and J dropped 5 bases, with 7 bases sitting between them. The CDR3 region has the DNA TGCGCCAGCAGCTTGTCGGGGAATAATTCACCCCTCCACTTT. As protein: CASSLSGNNSPLHF.

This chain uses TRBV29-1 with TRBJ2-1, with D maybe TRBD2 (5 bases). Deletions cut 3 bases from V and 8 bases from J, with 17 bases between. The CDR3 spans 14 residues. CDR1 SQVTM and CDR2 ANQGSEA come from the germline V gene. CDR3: CSVDPRLTGDEQFF. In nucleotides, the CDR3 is TGCAGCGTTGATCCGCGACTAACTGGCGATGAGCAGTTCTTC.

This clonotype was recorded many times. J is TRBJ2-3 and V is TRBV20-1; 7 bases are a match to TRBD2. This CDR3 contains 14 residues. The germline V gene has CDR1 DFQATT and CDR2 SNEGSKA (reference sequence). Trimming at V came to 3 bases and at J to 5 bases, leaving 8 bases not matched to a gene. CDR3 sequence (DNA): TGCAGTGCTAGTCTGGCGGGAGTAGAAGATACGCAGTATTTT. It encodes CSASLAGVEDTQYF.

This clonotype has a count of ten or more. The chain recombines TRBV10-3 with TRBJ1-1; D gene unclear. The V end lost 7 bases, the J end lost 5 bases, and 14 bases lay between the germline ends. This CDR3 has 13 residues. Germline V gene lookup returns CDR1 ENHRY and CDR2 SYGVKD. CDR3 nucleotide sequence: TGTGCCATCACTCTGAGCAGAGGGACTGAAGCTTTCTTT. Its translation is CAITLSRGTEAFF.

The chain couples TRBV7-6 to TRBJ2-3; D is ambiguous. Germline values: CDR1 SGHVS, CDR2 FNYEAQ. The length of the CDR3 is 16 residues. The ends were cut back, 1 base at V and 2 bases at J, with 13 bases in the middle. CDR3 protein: CASSLGAGSITDTQYF. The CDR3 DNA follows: TGTGCCAGCAGCTTAGGGGCTGGATCGATCACAGATACGCAGTATTTT.

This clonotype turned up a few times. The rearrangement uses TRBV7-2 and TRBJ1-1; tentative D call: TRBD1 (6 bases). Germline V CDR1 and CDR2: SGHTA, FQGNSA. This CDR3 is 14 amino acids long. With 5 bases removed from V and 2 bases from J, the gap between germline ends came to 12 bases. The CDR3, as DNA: TGTGCCAGCAGCGGCATAGGGGGAAACACTGAAGCTTTCTTT. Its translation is CASSGIGGNTEAFF.

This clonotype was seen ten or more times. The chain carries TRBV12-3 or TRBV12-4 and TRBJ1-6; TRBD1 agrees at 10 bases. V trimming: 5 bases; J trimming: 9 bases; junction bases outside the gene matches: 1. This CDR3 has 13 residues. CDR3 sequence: CASSGTGASPLHF. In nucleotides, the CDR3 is TGTGCCAGCAGTGGGACAGGGGCTTCACCCCTCCACTTT.

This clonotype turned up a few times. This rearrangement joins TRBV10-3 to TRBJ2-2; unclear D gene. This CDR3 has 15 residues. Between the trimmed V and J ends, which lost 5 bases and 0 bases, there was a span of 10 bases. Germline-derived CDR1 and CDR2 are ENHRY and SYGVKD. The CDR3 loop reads CAISRTESNTGELFF. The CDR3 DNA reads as TGTGCCATCAGTCGGACGGAGTCGAACACCGGGGAGCTGTTTTTT.

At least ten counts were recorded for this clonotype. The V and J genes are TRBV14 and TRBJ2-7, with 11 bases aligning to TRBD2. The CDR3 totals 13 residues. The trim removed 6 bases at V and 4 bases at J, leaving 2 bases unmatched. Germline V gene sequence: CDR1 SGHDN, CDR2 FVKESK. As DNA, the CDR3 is TGTGCCAGCAGACTAGCGGGAGATTACGAGCAGTACTTC. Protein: CASRLAGDYEQYF.